Below are 6 T cell receptor beta chains sequenced from a single sample in a study of control samples from healthy donors and cancer patients (dated by TCRdb to the early 2020s). The library was built by means of the immunoSEQ multiplex PCR assay. As stored in TCRdb, this immuneACCESS dataset retains in-frame rearrangements with V and J assigned. A fraction of the clones does not appear; measured against another copy, unresolved V genes explain less than half of the discrepancy, and the remainder lacks a known reason. For this sample the table gives about 120,000 clones, of which approximately 90% were detected only once. The ten largest account for about 3.9% of the sample. Source material: PBMCs. These receptors all come from a woman aged 55-69 years with lung cancer.

This chain joins TRBV30 and TRBJ1-6, with 7 positions matching TRBD1. Trimming removed 3 bases from V and 5 bases from J; junction bases left unmatched: 1. Germline V gene sequence: CDR1 GTSNPN, CDR2 SVGIG (reference sequence). The CDR3 contains 13 residues. DNA of the CDR3: TGTGCCTGGAGGGGGACAGATAATTCACCCCTCCACTTT. This sequence encodes CAWRGTDNSPLHF.

This clone occurred once. DNA of the CDR3: TGTGCCAGCAGTTTAGCAGGGAACTATGGCTACACCTTC. It encodes CASSLAGNYGYTF. The rearrangement links TRBV27 to TRBJ1-2, with D perhaps TRBD1 (5 bases). The V end lost 2 bases, the J end lost 2 bases, and 6 bases lay between the germline ends. Germline lookup yields CDR1 MNHEY and CDR2 SMNVEV (reference sequence). This CDR3 region has 13 residues.

This chain's CDR3 is CASSPSEGRPPPNGELFF. CDR3 coding DNA: TGTGCCAGCAGCCCCTCAGAGGGGCGGCCACCCCCCAACGGGGAGCTGTTTTTT. This sequence joins TRBV7-9 and TRBJ2-2; the D call may be TRBD1 or TRBD2 (5 bases each). This CDR3 has 18 amino acids. Germline values: CDR1 SEHNR, CDR2 FQNEAQ (reference sequence). The V gene lost 5 bases and the J gene lost 7 bases, with 26 bases spanning the gap.

The chain joins TRBV7-2 to TRBJ1-1; 7 bases map to TRBD1. With 5 bases clipped from V and 4 bases from J, the junction kept 16 bases outside the gene matches. The CDR3 extends over 17 amino acids. Germline lookup yields CDR1 SGHTA and CDR2 FQGNSA. The CDR3 is CASSRPVTGVRSTEAFF. The DNA for the CDR3 is TGTGCCAGCAGCCGCCCTGTTACAGGGGTACGTTCCACTGAAGCTTTCTTT.

The chain uses TRBV2 and TRBJ1-4, with TRBD1 matching 7 bases. The CDR3 is 14 residues long. The germline V gene encodes CDR1 SNHLY and CDR2 FYNNEI. The V gene end was trimmed by 4 bases and the J gene end by 4 bases; junction bases not matched to a gene: 3. The CDR3 region is CASSAQGNNEKLFF. The CDR3 bases are TGTGCCAGCAGTGCACAGGGGAATAATGAAAAACTGTTTTTT.

The V and J genes are TRBV9 and TRBJ2-7; tentative D call: TRBD2 (6 bases). This CDR3 spans 17 amino acids. Germline CDR1 reads SGDLS; CDR2 reads YYNGEE. Trimming cost V 4 bases and J 0 bases, with 20 bases left between them. The CDR3 reads CASSPGTGALSSYEQYF. Here the CDR3 DNA reads TGTGCCAGCAGCCCCGGGACGGGAGCTTTGAGCTCCTACGAGCAGTACTTC.